This entry is about one T cell receptor beta chain. Its specificity is unknown. The data derive from a study of T cell clones after liver transplantation. Study details: Graft-donor-reactive sequences were compared with third-party-reactive TCRbeta sequences from pre-transplant mixed lymphocyte reactions. Patients counted as tolerant after at least one year off all immunosuppression, enzymes not exceeding twice normal.

Sequenced by immunoSEQ multiplex PCR; TCRdb stores in-frame clones only, minus some. Here the sample spans 25,000 to 40,000 clones, around 94% being singletons. Trimming shortened V by 5 bases and J by 2 bases, and 16 bases separated the two germline ends. This CDR3 has 15 amino acids. The germline V gene encodes CDR1 MGHDK and CDR2 SYGVNS. General study points: Graft donor-reactive T cells possibly entered the graft instead of undergoing deletion.

Sequenced here: CD8+ T cells from blood, sampled 12 months after liver transplant. V usage is TRBV25-1 and J usage is TRBJ2-7, with D possibly TRBD2 on 6 matching bases. This sequence was found in a human patient who received a liver transplant. Some T cells may have come from the graft donor. The CDR3 reads CASSTPRGLTYEQYF. For the CDR3, the DNA is TGTGCCAGCAGTACCCCGCGGGGCTTAACCTACGAGCAGTACTTC.